Following are 21 T cell receptor beta chains from one sample sequenced in a study of blood T cell repertoires in COVID-19. Here immunoSEQ multiplex PCR was the method, and the copy in TCRdb shows in-frame clones only, minus some. The table lists around 200,000 clones, about four fifths of them singletons. The sequenced sample was peripheral blood. All receptors come from a woman aged 40 to 49 with acute or convalescent COVID-19.

The rearrangement uses TRBV6-5 and TRBJ2-5; 7 bases match TRBD2. CDR3 length: 13 amino acids. Germline CDR1 reads MNHEY; CDR2 reads SVGAGI. The V and J ends lost 7 bases and 4 bases, in that order; junction bases with no gene match: 6. DNA for the CDR3: TGTGCCAGCATCACGCCGGGGGGAGAGACCCAGTACTTC. It codes for CASITPGGETQYF.

This clone was picked up one time. The chain couples TRBV10-3 to TRBJ2-3; no clear D. V lost 10 bases and J lost 0, with 5 bases in between. CDR1 and CDR2 (germline): ENHRY, SYGVKD. CDR3 size: 11 residues. The CDR3 DNA sequence: TGTGCCACTCGTAGCACAGATACGCAGTATTTT. Translated, it gives CATRSTDTQYF.

The chain is built from TRBV5-1 and TRBJ2-1; 8 positions match TRBD2. V was clipped by 8 bases and J by 4 bases; unmatched bases: 14. The CDR3 has 16 residues. Germline V gene data show CDR1 as SGHRS and CDR2 as YFSETQ. The CDR3 DNA sequence: TGCGCCAGTGGAAGGGCTAGCGGGTCGGGGTACAATGAGCAGTTCTTC. This encodes CASGRASGSGYNEQFF.

The CDR3 coding sequence is TGTGCTACCCGAGGGCTGAACACCGGGGAGCTGTTTTTT. Translation gives CATRGLNTGELFF. The chain has TRBV2 and TRBJ2-2; D perhaps matches TRBD2 (5 bases). This CDR3 region has 13 residues. Germline V CDR1 and CDR2: SNHLY, FYNNEI.

This clone occurred once. The chain couples TRBV6-5 to TRBJ2-3; D gene uncertain. The CDR3 contains 14 residues. The ends were cut back, 4 bases at V and 2 bases at J, with 10 bases in the middle. Germline loops: CDR1 MNHEY, CDR2 SVGAGI. The CDR3 loop is CASSSPRVTDTQYF. The CDR3 nucleotides read TGTGCCAGCAGTTCCCCACGGGTCACAGATACGCAGTATTTT.

V gene TRBV9 combines with J gene TRBJ1-5, with 11 bases identical to TRBD1. V gave up 5 bases and J gave up 6 bases; unmatched junction bases: 4. Germline V gene sequence: CDR1 SGDLS, CDR2 YYNGEE. The CDR3 has 14 residues. For the CDR3, the DNA is TGTGCCAGCAGTAGGACAGGGGGCTCTCAGCCCCAGCATTTT. Translating it yields CASSRTGGSQPQHF.

V and J are TRBV7-3 and TRBJ2-2; 8 bases are shared with TRBD1. There are 17 residues in the CDR3. CDR1 and CDR2 (germline): SGHTA, FQGTGA. V gave up 4 bases and J gave up 3 bases; unmatched junction bases: 10. This chain's CDR3 is CASSSSPGQGYTGELFF. CDR3 bases: TGTGCCAGCAGCTCGTCCCCCGGACAGGGTTACACCGGGGAGCTGTTTTTT.

In its sample, this clone was seen a few times. The genes are TRBV28 and TRBJ1-3; a weak D match, TRBD1 (6 bases). This CDR3 is built from 16 residues. The germline CDR1 and CDR2 sequences are MDHEN and SYDVKM. V was shortened by 8 bases and J by 4 bases, with 21 bases between the two germline ends. The CDR3 nucleotides are TGTGCCAGCGGACGGACCCCACAGGGACCCGGAAACACCATATATTTT. Translated: CASGRTPQGPGNTIYF.

The V and J genes are TRBV10-3 and TRBJ1-2; 10 bases align to TRBD1. The CDR3 length is 16 residues. Germline V gene data show CDR1 as ENHRY and CDR2 as SYGVKD. With 4 bases clipped from V and 5 bases from J, the junction kept 10 bases outside the gene matches. CDR3 in DNA: TGTGCCATCAGTGGAGTGGCGGACAGGGGGTTTTATGGCTACACCTTC. As protein: CAISGVADRGFYGYTF.

This sequence joins TRBV2 and TRBJ1-1; the D gene is possibly TRBD1 (6 bases). Germline loops: CDR1 SNHLY, CDR2 FYNNEI. CDR3 length: 14 amino acids. V gave up 5 bases and J gave up 4 bases, with 14 bases separating them. The CDR3 is CASSQTSGATEAFF. In DNA, the CDR3 is TGTGCCAGCAGTCAAACATCAGGGGCCACTGAAGCTTTCTTT.

This chain links TRBV19 with TRBJ1-2; tentatively, D is TRBD1 (6 bases). CDR1 is LNHDA, CDR2 SQIVND, per germline (reference sequence). Trimming pared 7 bases from V and 8 bases from J, leaving 17 bases between. The length of the CDR3 is 13 residues. The CDR3 loop is CASNEYGGHGYTF. The CDR3 DNA reads TGTGCCAGTAACGAGTACGGGGGGCACGGCTACACCTTC.

This chain joins TRBV5-1 and TRBJ2-1; a weak D match, TRBD2 (6 bases). CDR3 length: 13 residues. Germline assignment: CDR1 SGHRS and CDR2 YFSETQ. Trimming took off 3 bases at V and 3 bases at J, with 7 bases between the two ends. The CDR3 reads CASSSGLYNEQFF. The CDR3 DNA reads as TGCGCCAGCAGCTCGGGACTCTACAATGAGCAGTTCTTC.

The V call is TRBV7-2, the J call TRBJ2-7; TRBD2 aligns across 8 bases. Germline V gene lookup returns CDR1 SGHTA and CDR2 FQGNSA. Unmatched junction bases numbered 3, after V lost 5 bases and J lost 0 bases. The CDR3 length is 14 residues. CDR3 region: CASSPGLASYEQYF. The DNA for the CDR3 is TGTGCCAGCAGCCCAGGACTAGCCTCCTACGAGCAGTACTTC. Looking up the rest from reference TRBV7-2 and TRBJ2-7 gives the full variable domain: GAGVSQSPSNKVTEKGKDVELRCDPISGHTALYWYRQSLGQGLEFLIYFQGNSAPDKSGLPSDRFSAERTGGSVSTLTIQRTQQEDSAVYLCASSPGLASYEQYFGPGTRLTVT.

The chain uses TRBV7-9 and TRBJ1-5; weak D call: TRBD1 (6 bases). CDR1 SEHNR and CDR2 FQNEAQ come from the germline V gene (reference sequence). The CDR3 contains 15 residues. The ends were cut back, 8 bases at V and 3 bases at J, with 17 bases in the middle. CDR3 loop: CASGVTGMPNQPQHF. In nucleotides, the CDR3 is TGTGCCAGCGGCGTTACAGGGATGCCCAATCAGCCCCAGCATTTT.

The chain has TRBV3-1 (or the pseudogene TRBV3-2) and TRBJ2-7; D gene uncertain. This CDR3 has 12 residues. Trimming took off 3 bases at V and 1 base at J, with 4 bases between the two ends. Germline V gives CDR1 LGHDT, CDR2 YNNKEL (reference sequence). The CDR3 DNA reads TGTGCCAGCAGCCAGCTATCCTACGAGCAGTACTTC. Protein product: CASSQLSYEQYF.

The chain combines TRBV6-2 or TRBV6-3 with TRBJ2-2; D is possibly TRBD2 (6 bases). CDR3 length: 17 residues. Trimming took 5 bases from V and 2 from J, leaving 18 bases between them. From germline, CDR1 is MNHEY and CDR2 SVGEGT. The CDR3: CASSPGEVWENTGELFF. In nucleotides, the CDR3 is TGTGCCAGCAGTCCCGGGGAGGTTTGGGAAAACACCGGGGAGCTGTTTTTT.

The chain couples TRBV27 to TRBJ1-5; D is unclear. This CDR3 spans 14 amino acids. Germline CDR1 and CDR2: MNHEY and SMNVEV (reference sequence). V lost 0 bases and J 4 bases, leaving 7 bases between the germline ends. CDR3 bases: TGTGCCAGCAGTTTATCGACTCCTAATCAGCCCCAGCATTTT. Its translation: CASSLSTPNQPQHF.

The chain employs TRBV19 and TRBJ1-6, with 7 bases lining up with TRBD1. Germline values: CDR1 LNHDA, CDR2 SQIVND (reference sequence). The length of the CDR3 is 19 residues. V was pared by 3 bases and J by 0 bases, with 11 bases of the junction left unmatched. The CDR3: CASSMRRGTASSYNSPLHF. CDR3 DNA: TGTGCCAGTAGTATGAGACGAGGGACAGCAAGCTCCTATAATTCACCCCTCCACTTT. Combining the CDR3 with reference TRBV19 and TRBJ1-6 gives the whole variable domain DGGITQSPKYLFRKEGQNVTLSCEQNLNHDAMYWYRQDPGQGLRLIYYSQIVNDFQKGDIAEGYSVSREKKESFPLTVTSAQKNPTAFYLCASSMRRGTASSYNSPLHFGNGTRLTVT.

The chain links TRBV9 to TRBJ1-1; 9 nucleotides match TRBD1. From germline, CDR1 is SGDLS and CDR2 YYNGEE. V lost 1 base and J lost 0; bases outside the gene matches: 4. The CDR3 contains 16 residues. The CDR3 loop reads CASSVRQGDMNTEAFF. The CDR3 nucleotides read TGTGCCAGCAGCGTAAGACAGGGGGATATGAACACTGAAGCTTTCTTT.

V gene TRBV6-5 combines with J gene TRBJ1-1; a possible D gene is TRBD1 (5 bases). V was clipped by 5 bases and J by 5 bases, with 12 bases between them. The CDR3 spans 13 residues. Per the germline V gene, CDR1 is MNHEY and CDR2 is SVGAGI. CDR3 coding DNA: TGTGCCAGCAGTAGGGGCTTGTCTACTGAAGCTTTCTTT. Translated: CASSRGLSTEAFF.

The chain combines TRBV4-1 with TRBJ2-1, with 10 bases lining up with TRBD2. The CDR3 length is 15 residues. Germline V gives CDR1 MGHRA, CDR2 YSYEKL. Trimming cost V 8 bases and J 8 bases; bases outside gene matches: 12. The CDR3 DNA reads TGCGCCAGCGGTCGGAGCGGGGGGGCCGTCTATGAGCAGTTCTTC. Translated, it gives CASGRSGGAVYEQFF.